Presented here are 12 T cell receptor beta chains from one specimen sequenced in a study of radiotherapy plus CTLA-4 blockade in lung cancer. Data came from immunoSEQ multiplex PCR; TCRdb stores just in-frame clones and leaves some out. The sample consists of about 120,000 clones, roughly 77% of them appearing once. Sequenced here: peripheral blood, sampled from a patient treated with radiotherapy plus ipilimumab. These receptors all stem from a human donor with non-small cell lung cancer that progressed on radiotherapy plus ipilimumab. Some clones in this sample may be carry-over from other donors' samples.

The gene calls are TRBV9 and TRBJ2-3; 11 nucleotides match TRBD2. The CDR3 loop spans 17 amino acids. V dropped 0 bases and J dropped 4; count of bases not matched to a gene: 7. Germline V gives CDR1 SGDLS, CDR2 YYNGEE. CDR3 in DNA: TGTGCCAGCAGCGTAGGGTCTAGCGGGGGGAGAGCAGATACGCAGTATTTT. It encodes CASSVGSSGGRADTQYF.

The chain carries TRBV7-2 and TRBJ2-7; maybe TRBD1 (6 bases). Per the germline V gene, CDR1 is SGHTA and CDR2 is FQGNSA. V was trimmed by 4 bases and J by 4 bases, leaving 8 bases between them. The CDR3 is 12 residues long. In DNA form, the CDR3 reads TGTGCCAGCAGCTACGGACAGTACGAGCAGTACTTC. This encodes CASSYGQYEQYF.

This clone was observed a few times. The chain employs TRBV19 and TRBJ1-2, with unresolved D. V was clipped by 3 bases and J by 3 bases, with 8 bases between them. In germline, CDR1 is LNHDA, CDR2 SQIVND (reference sequence). The CDR3 has 13 amino acids. The CDR3 DNA follows: TGTGCCAGTAGTATTGGGGTCGACTATGGCTACACCTTC. Residues: CASSIGVDYGYTF.

The chain uses TRBV29-1 and TRBJ2-1; 8 nucleotides agree with TRBD2. CDR1 is SQVTM and CDR2 is ANQGSEA in the germline V gene. This CDR3 region has 14 residues. The V gene end was trimmed by 4 bases and the J gene end by 4 bases; junction bases not matched to a gene: 6. The CDR3 loop is CSVALRGGYNEQFF. CDR3 DNA sequence: TGCAGCGTTGCCCTACGGGGGGGTTACAATGAGCAGTTCTTC.

This clone is categorized as medium-sized. The chain joins TRBV6-1 to TRBJ2-7; 12 nucleotides agree with TRBD2. V shed 1 base, J shed 5 bases, and the junction held 9 bases outside the gene matches. CDR3 length: 17 amino acids. Per the germline V gene, CDR1 is MNHNS and CDR2 is SASEGT. The CDR3 nucleotides are TGTGCCAGCAGTGAAGAGCTTACTAGCGGGGGGCGCAACGAGCAGTACTTC. It encodes CASSEELTSGGRNEQYF.

This clone has only a few counts. The V and J genes are TRBV5-1 and TRBJ1-1, with D hard to call. V was cut by 1 base and J by 5 bases, with 15 bases left in between. CDR3 length: 15 residues. Germline CDR1 is SGHRS and CDR2 is YFSETQ. CDR3 in amino acids: CASSLRVGGGTEAFF. As DNA, the CDR3 is TGCGCCAGCAGCTTGAGGGTGGGCGGAGGTACTGAAGCTTTCTTT.

This clone has more than one count but fewer than ten. The chain recombines TRBV5-8 with TRBJ1-6; D is uncertain. The CDR3 is 16 residues long. Germline V lookup: CDR1 SGHTS, CDR2 YDEGEE. V lost 0 bases to trimming and J lost 8 bases, with 15 bases between them. CDR3 sequence reads: CASSLEHPEVDSPLHF. The CDR3 DNA sequence: TGTGCCAGCAGCTTGGAACACCCGGAGGTGGATTCACCCCTCCACTTT.

This clone was counted between two and nine times. The J gene is TRBJ1-3, the V gene TRBV2, with D uncertain. The CDR3 length is 16 residues. Germline V gene data show CDR1 as SNHLY and CDR2 as FYNNEI. Trimming shortened V by 0 bases and J by 5 bases, and 14 bases separated the two germline ends. The CDR3: CASSEALLTVRNTIYF. The DNA of the CDR3 is TGTGCCAGCAGTGAAGCGCTTCTAACAGTTCGAAACACCATATATTTT.

This clone was recorded once. The V call is TRBV7-9, the J call TRBJ1-2; D is ambiguous. CDR1 and CDR2 (germline): SEHNR, FQNEAQ (reference sequence). CDR3 length: 13 residues. V was trimmed by 1 base and J by 4 bases, leaving 7 bases between them. This CDR3 reads CASSLVQAYGYTF. For the CDR3, the DNA is TGTGCCAGCAGCTTAGTCCAGGCCTATGGCTACACCTTC.

This clone was recorded only once. The chain recombines TRBV2 with TRBJ1-5, with 8 bases matching TRBD1. Germline assignment: CDR1 SNHLY and CDR2 FYNNEI. The CDR3 is 15 residues long. The trim removed 5 bases at V and 3 bases at J, leaving 6 bases unmatched. CDR3 in amino acids: CASSMDRAVNQPQHF. In nucleotides, the CDR3 is TGTGCCAGCAGTATGGACAGGGCTGTCAATCAGCCCCAGCATTTT.

This sequence joins TRBV4-2 and TRBJ2-7; 9 bases fit TRBD2. Trimming cost V 0 bases and J 4 bases; bases outside gene matches: 7. Germline loops: CDR1 LGHNA, CDR2 YNFKEQ. This CDR3 has 16 amino acids. The CDR3 is CASSQEEVSGGYEQYF. CDR3 bases: TGTGCCAGCAGCCAAGAAGAAGTTAGCGGGGGATACGAGCAGTACTTC.

A single count supports this clone. The chain has TRBV5-4 and TRBJ2-4, with a possible D match to TRBD2 (5 bases). Germline V gives CDR1 SGHNT, CDR2 YYREEE (reference sequence). Trimming removed 0 bases from V and 6 bases from J, with 10 bases in between. The CDR3 runs to 14 residues. The CDR3 region is CASSLGGDGNIQYF. The DNA for the CDR3 is TGTGCCAGCAGCTTGGGGGGAGACGGAAACATTCAGTACTTC.